This TCR beta chain was sequenced in a study of CD4 T cells in relation to SARS-CoV-2 and coronaviruses. CD4+ T cells from unexposed donors were obtained before the COVID-19 pandemic (2011-2018). Repertoires were generated with immunoSEQ multiplex PCR, while TCRdb's copy carries only in-frame clones and drops some. In the table there are about 65,000 clones, about 89% of which are singletons. The ends were cut back, 2 bases at V and 7 bases at J, with 8 bases in the middle. CDR3 length: 11 residues. The germline V gene has CDR1 GTSNPN and CDR2 SVGIG (reference sequence). The chain uses TRBV30 and TRBJ1-1, with D unclear. The TCR comes from a human donor in good health. The sequencing sample was made of memory CD4+ T cells from PBMCs. The CDR3 DNA reads TGTGCCTGGAGTCAAGACGGTGAAGCTTTCTTT. This encodes CAWSQDGEAFF.